The entry below describes one T cell receptor beta chain. The count of this clone is one. The target of this receptor is not known. No base quality information exists; no much larger clone differs at one position. The donors were healthy, HIV-negative adults with no recently reported acute infections or vaccinations. All donors were Caucasian adults living in Nashville, Tennessee, USA. CD4+ T cells were enriched by magnetic negative selection; naive cells were then positively selected on CD45RA, and the negative fraction formed the memory subset. Blood was obtained by leukapheresis, after which PBMCs were separated by Ficoll-Histopaque density gradient centrifugation and cryopreserved in liquid nitrogen vapor phase. Analytical flow cytometry was used to check the purity and quantity of each magnetically sorted T cell population. From each sorted fraction, genomic DNA was isolated and quantified by UV absorbance on a Nanodrop 2000c.

The record originates from a study of shared clonotypes between healthy human individuals (TCRdb year 2020). The study in broad terms: Three men and a couple of women, aged 18 to 49 years, made up the cohort. For each donor, three plates each were used for CD4 naive and CD4 memory, two plates were used for CD8 naive, and one plate was used for CD8 memory. The study deeply sequenced blood TCR repertoires of about 5 healthy adults to estimate repertoire size and the extent of clonotype sharing between individuals. To increase sequencing depth and limit assay-specific biases, different laboratories used diverse techniques to prepare libraries and sequence TCR repertoires. Leukapheresis yielded between about 0.9 and 8.9 billion PBMCs per donor. Overall study results and their limits: Even with the large sequencing depth, rarefaction of the sorted-subset datasets indicated that sequencing was incomplete. Because the study included a small number of donors, the genetic and exposure-history diversity represented was limited. Roughly 5.2% of naive CD4, around 3.5% of naive CD8, around 2.3% of memory CD4, and 0.4% of memory CD8 clonotypes were shared across a few donors. Higher generation probabilities were observed for clonotypes shared by all four sorted-subset donors than for non-shared clonotypes. Estimated clonotype richness was generally larger for naive than for memory subsets. Pairwise subsampling indicated that sequencing depth was expected to affect the degree of clonotype sharing among donors. Only blood was sampled, and tissue TCR repertoires likely differ from those in blood.

Relative to germline, V is 8 bases shorter and J is 2 bases shorter, with 13 bases between their ends. The germline V gene gives CDR1 as MNHEY and CDR2 as SVGAGI. The CDR3 covers 15 residues, taking in both the cysteine and the phenylalanine. Solely the CDR3 DNA is kept, with 45 bases framed from the first base. TCR CDR3 regions were amplified from genomic DNA by multiplex PCR using the deep immunoSEQ assay. Extracted genomic DNA from each cell subset was distributed evenly across all wells of several immunoSEQ 96-well plates, and each plate was treated as a replicate. For sorted subsets, each replicate PCR was loaded with 150 to 250 ng genomic DNA, equivalent to 30,000 or so T cell genomes. The purified libraries were quantified using a Qubit 3.0 fluorometer, sized with a Bioanalyzer 2100, and then quantified again using the KAPA Library Quantification kit. Each immunoSEQ 96-well plate was sequenced on its own single-read 150-cycle Illumina NextSeq 550 flow cell. Per the source publication's procedure: Because only junctional sequences without quality scores were contained in the immunoSEQ output, filtering matching that applied to full-length reads could not be performed. To assign V/J genes and CDR3, sequences were annotated against IMGT germline references using PyIR, a Python wrapper for IgBLAST v1.9. Reads with weak V/J assignments (E-value above 1e-6), missing CDR3, stop codons, out-of-frame junctions, or ambiguous translated residues were removed. V3J clonotypes were defined as sequences sharing an identical inferred V gene, J gene, and CDR3 amino acid sequence. The percentage overlap between two repertoires was calculated by dividing the number of shared unique clonotypes by the size of the smaller repertoire. Richness of each repertoire was evaluated using RTK rarefaction, the Chao1 estimator, and Recon v2.1 estimates of unobserved clonotypes. For all TCRbeta clonotypes obtained by the gDNA method from four donors, generation probabilities were computed with OLGA. TCRdb retrieved this table from immuneACCESS and kept in-frame rearrangements only. Not all clones are present; in checked studies, unresolved V genes account for under half, and no reason is known for the remainder. That table furnishes V, J and clone size, whereas the DNA furnished D and trimming. In all, the sample holds about 1.5 million clones, and over 95% of those were seen once. The ten largest clones take up 1.2% of the sample.

The chain is made from TRBV6-5 and TRBJ2-6; no D gene is confidently identified. This TCR was recovered from a man aged 25 to 40 in good health. Sequencing was done on a sample of naive CD4+ T cells sorted from blood. The cell subset or site label, as the study defines it: CD45RA+ positively selected. The CDR3 protein sequence reads: CASGARVTGANVLTF. The nucleotide sequence is given as TGTGCCAGCGGAGCCCGAGTAACTGGGGCCAACGTCCTGACTTTC.